This T cell receptor beta chain is from a study of T-cell memory formation after mild COVID-19. Study-level points and caveats: Among clones peaking at day 37 in the second wave, SARS-CoV-2 specificity remained unconfirmed.

This clonotype came up a few times. Its antigen is as yet unknown. Trimming took off 5 bases at V and 5 bases at J, with 16 bases between the two ends. Per the germline V gene, CDR1 is SGHVS and CDR2 is FNYEAQ. This CDR3 region has 14 residues. Each CDR3 protein gets one entry after TCRdb re-called the 5' RACE reads with MiXCR. The table records a few hundred thousand distinct CDR3 sequences, approximately 16% of them present only once. V and J are TRBV7-6 and TRBJ2-7, with D perhaps TRBD2 (5 bases). Material: PBMCs or a T cell subset sorted from them (not recorded which). The receptor was derived from a man younger than 35 who had mild COVID-19 (a few samples of this study predate the infection). Cell type and time point are not known. This chain's CDR3 is CASSRSGGRNEQYF. The CDR3 DNA is TGTGCCAGCAGCCGTTCGGGCGGGCGTAACGAGCAGTACTTC.